What follows are 19 T cell receptor beta chains derived from one specimen sequenced in a study of post-analysis software for immune sequencing data. The library was made from cDNA and included unique molecular identifiers. TCRdb redid the calling of the PCR reads with MiXCR, one entry per CDR3 protein. This sample yields almost 700,000 distinct CDR3 sequences, of which 55% to 60% are seen a single time; 11% belongs to the top ten. Study-wide findings and caveats: Among a few TRBV segments more frequent in patients than controls were TRBV5-6, TRBV5-1 and TRBV20-1.

The antigens of these receptors remain unknown. Sequencing was performed on blood. Receptor source: a girl aged 2 to 9 with multiple sclerosis.

The CDR3, as DNA: TGTGCCAGCAGCATCCGGAGCGAGCAGTACTTC. This gives the protein CASSIRSEQYF. The genes are TRBV3-1 and TRBJ2-7; D remains ambiguous. This CDR3 has 11 amino acids. Germline V gives CDR1 LGHDT, CDR2 YNNKEL (reference sequence). V lost 5 bases and J 6 bases, leaving 8 bases between the germline ends.

This chain joins TRBV7-3 and TRBJ2-1; no firm D call. This CDR3 is 14 amino acids long. Per the germline V gene, CDR1 is SGHTA and CDR2 is FQGTGA. The V end lost 3 bases, the J end lost 5 bases, and 11 bases lay between the germline ends. CDR3 bases: TGTGCCAGCAGCTTTATCGGCCAGGACAATGAGCAGTTCTTC. This translates into CASSFIGQDNEQFF.

The gene calls are TRBV7-9 and TRBJ2-1; the match to TRBD1 covers 7 bases. The J call is uncertain, as TRBJ2-7 better fits the DNA end. Per germline, CDR1 SEHNR and CDR2 FQNEAQ (reference sequence). This CDR3 contains 14 residues. The CDR3 DNA is TGTGCCAGCAGCGAAGGCACAGGGGTGTACGAGCAGTACTTC. Protein product: CASSEGTGVYEQYF.

This chain uses TRBV5-1 with TRBJ1-1; D call uncertain. Trimming took off 0 bases at V and 3 bases at J, with 6 bases between the two ends. Germline V CDR1 and CDR2: SGHRS, YFSETQ. This CDR3 spans 13 amino acids. The CDR3 spells CASSLDGDTEAFF. CDR3 in DNA: TGCGCCAGCAGCTTGGATGGAGACACTGAAGCTTTCTTT.

A few counts support this clonotype. The chain links TRBV12-3 or TRBV12-4 to TRBJ2-7; D is unresolved. Between the trimmed V and J ends, which lost 3 bases and 5 bases, there was a span of 8 bases. The CDR3 totals 12 residues. The CDR3, as DNA: TGTGCCAGCAGTTTTCCCAGGAACGAGCAGTACTTC. It codes for CASSFPRNEQYF.

This clonotype was seen a few times. The rearrangement links TRBV6-4 to TRBJ2-1; D is unclear. Between the trimmed V and J ends, which lost 0 bases and 5 bases, there was a span of 2 bases. Per the germline V gene, CDR1 is MRHNA and CDR2 is SNTAGT. The CDR3 spans 12 residues. The DNA for the CDR3 is TGTGCCAGCAGTGACTCGGACAATGAGCAGTTCTTC. Its translation is CASSDSDNEQFF.

J is TRBJ1-1 and V is TRBV20-1; D unclear. The germline CDR1 and CDR2 sequences are DFQATT and SNEGSKA (reference sequence). V lost 7 bases, J lost 7 bases, and 19 bases lay in between. The CDR3 consists of 13 residues. In DNA form, the CDR3 reads TGCAGTGTTAGCCGAGATGGGGTCAATGAAGCTTTCTTT. This sequence encodes CSVSRDGVNEAFF.

The chain carries TRBV20-1 and TRBJ2-1, with D possibly matching TRBD2 (6 bases). V was pared by 7 bases and J by 10 bases, with 17 bases between. The CDR3 runs to 12 residues. Germline CDR1 is DFQATT and CDR2 is SNEGSKA (reference sequence). This CDR3 reads CSGLRGAGEQFF. The CDR3 DNA reads TGCAGTGGTCTACGCGGGGCGGGGGAGCAGTTCTTC.

This chain joins TRBV9 and TRBJ1-2; D unclear. The germline CDR1 and CDR2 sequences are SGDLS and YYNGEE. CDR3 length: 11 amino acids. Trimming stripped 4 bases from V and 10 bases from J, with 11 bases between. This chain's CDR3 is CASSSLAVYTF. DNA of the CDR3: TGTGCCAGCAGCTCCCTAGCGGTCTACACCTTC.

This clonotype was detected only once. The rearrangement joins TRBV18 to TRBJ2-1; 7 bases match TRBD2. This CDR3 spans 15 amino acids. Looked up from germline, CDR1 is KGHSH and CDR2 is LQKENI. V gave up 0 bases and J gave up 9 bases; unmatched junction bases: 8. The CDR3 is CASSPPGREWGEQFF. Written as DNA, the CDR3 is TGTGCCAGCTCACCACCAGGGCGGGAGTGGGGTGAGCAGTTCTTC.

The chain carries TRBV2 and TRBJ2-5; TRBD1 matches 7 bases. The CDR3 is 14 amino acids. CDR1 SNHLY and CDR2 FYNNEI come from the germline V gene. Trimming at V came to 6 bases and at J to 3 bases, leaving 7 bases not matched to a gene. The CDR3 bases are TGTGCCAGCAGACCGAGACAGGGAGAAGAGACCCAGTACTTC. It encodes CASRPRQGEETQYF.

The J gene is TRBJ1-1, the V gene TRBV12-3 or TRBV12-4, with D perhaps matching TRBD1 (6 bases). CDR3 length: 15 residues. V was clipped by 4 bases and J by 8 bases, with 20 bases between them. The CDR3 loop reads CASSWRPDGRGEAFF. The CDR3 bases are TGTGCCAGCAGTTGGCGGCCCGACGGGAGGGGGGAAGCTTTCTTT.

This rearrangement joins TRBV5-1 to TRBJ1-1; possibly TRBD1 for D (6 bases). The CDR3 spans 16 residues. CDR1 SGHRS and CDR2 YFSETQ come from the germline V gene. V lost 3 bases, J lost 4 bases, and 19 bases lay in between. CDR3: CASSSRRQALGTEAFF. CDR3 in DNA: TGCGCCAGCAGCTCTCGCCGACAGGCGTTAGGCACTGAAGCTTTCTTT.

The chain employs TRBV10-3 and TRBJ2-1; 15 bases align to TRBD2. The ends lost 3 bases at V and 2 bases at J; junction bases unmatched: 5. The CDR3 sequence is 18 residues long. Per the germline V gene, CDR1 is ENHRY and CDR2 is SYGVKD. The CDR3 protein is CAISELGTSGGTYNEQFF. Here the CDR3 DNA reads TGTGCCATCAGTGAACTTGGGACTAGCGGGGGGACCTACAATGAGCAGTTCTTC.

This chain uses TRBV14 with TRBJ2-1; D is uncertain. Trimming stripped 1 base from V and 4 bases from J, with 8 bases between. There are 14 residues in the CDR3. Germline values: CDR1 SGHDN, CDR2 FVKESK. The CDR3 spells CASSQVTIYNEQFF. DNA of the CDR3: TGTGCCAGCAGCCAAGTAACCATTTACAATGAGCAGTTCTTC.

This clonotype appeared a single time. The chain has TRBV5-1 and TRBJ1-2; tentative D call: TRBD1 (5 bases). There are 15 residues in the CDR3. Germline CDR1 SGHRS, CDR2 YFSETQ. With 2 bases removed from V and 4 bases from J, the gap between germline ends came to 15 bases. CDR3 sequence reads: CASSFSMGDGYGYTF. CDR3 nucleotides: TGCGCCAGCAGCTTTTCCATGGGGGACGGCTATGGCTACACCTTC.

The CDR3 is CASSGAQGDLDTQYF. CDR3 DNA: TGCGCCAGCAGTGGGGCGCAGGGAGACCTAGATACGCAGTATTTT. V and J are TRBV5-1 and TRBJ2-3, with D tentatively TRBD1 or TRBD2 (5 bases each). This CDR3 has 15 amino acids. Germline lookup yields CDR1 SGHRS and CDR2 YFSETQ. V was cut by 5 bases and J by 5 bases, with 18 bases left in between.

This clonotype was picked up one time. V gene TRBV9 combines with J gene TRBJ2-3; 8 bases fit TRBD2. CDR1 is SGDLS, CDR2 YYNGEE, per germline. The CDR3 contains 15 residues. V lost 4 bases and J lost 5; bases outside the gene matches: 9. As DNA, the CDR3 is TGTGCCAGCAGCCCTCCCGGGGGGGATTTAGATACGCAGTATTTT. Translated, it gives CASSPPGGDLDTQYF.

V usage is TRBV7-2 and J usage is TRBJ1-2; D is unclear. The germline V gene encodes CDR1 SGHTA and CDR2 FQGNSA. The CDR3 has 15 residues. Trimming removed 5 bases from V and 4 bases from J, with 17 bases in between. In DNA form, the CDR3 reads TGTGCCAGCAGCAAAGAATGGGGAGCGGGCTATGGCTACACCTTC. Its protein is CASSKEWGAGYGYTF.